Below are 22 T cell receptor beta chains sequenced from a single sample in a study of human thymus T cells. Libraries were prepared by immunoSEQ multiplex PCR; TCRdb keeps only in-frame clonotypes and omits some of them. The sample carries 100,000 to 150,000 clones, around 94% recorded once. It was from resections taken during corrective heart surgery that the thymus tissue came. Material: thymus tissue. The source of these receptors is a boy under two years old with a congenital heart defect but otherwise immunologically healthy.

The V and J genes are TRBV11-1 and TRBJ2-3; 7 nucleotides agree with TRBD2. J was trimmed by 4 bases and V by 1 base; bases with no gene match: 8. This CDR3 comprises 16 residues. Germline V gene data show CDR1 as SGHAT and CDR2 as FQDESV (reference sequence). The CDR3 is CASSLEEGRGADTQYF. The CDR3 nucleotides read TGTGCCAGCAGCTTAGAGGAGGGTCGGGGGGCAGATACGCAGTATTTT.

Regarding this clone: Other DNA sequences in this sample translate to the same CDR3. CDR3 protein: CASSWARGSALHF. The CDR3 bases are TGTGCCAGCAGTTGGGCCCGGGGGTCAGCCCTCCACTTT. The rearrangement links TRBV2 to TRBJ1-6, with D possibly TRBD1 on 5 matching bases. The CDR3 is made up of 13 amino acids. The germline gives CDR1 SNHLY, CDR2 FYNNEI. Trimming took 5 bases from V and 14 from J, leaving 16 bases between them. Variable domain in full (rest from reference TRBV2 and TRBJ1-6): EPEVTQTPSHQVTQMGQEVILRCVPISNHLYFYWYRQILGQKVEFLVSFYNNEISEKSEIFDDQFSVERPDGSNFTLKIRSTKLEDSAMYFCASSWARGSALHFGNGTRLTVT.

The CDR3 loop reads CASMERGDLNTEAFF. The CDR3 DNA reads TGTGCCAGCATGGAGCGGGGGGACCTGAACACTGAAGCTTTCTTT. This chain connects TRBV27 to TRBJ1-1; TRBD1 might be the D (5 bases). Germline V gene sequence: CDR1 MNHEY, CDR2 SMNVEV (reference sequence). Trimming took off 7 bases at V and 0 bases at J, with 15 bases between the two ends. This CDR3 comprises 15 residues.

This clone has only one observation. V gene TRBV19 combines with J gene TRBJ2-5; 13 bases fit TRBD2. V shed 9 bases and J 5 bases; nucleotides not matched to a gene: 6. This CDR3 spans 14 amino acids. Germline loops: CDR1 LNHDA, CDR2 SQIVND (reference sequence). CDR3 nucleotide sequence: TGTGCCAGCACTAGCGGGGGGGCCGGGGAGACCCAGTACTTC. Translated: CASTSGGAGETQYF. The full variable domain, completed using reference TRBV19 and TRBJ2-5, is DGGITQSPKYLFRKEGQNVTLSCEQNLNHDAMYWYRQDPGQGLRLIYYSQIVNDFQKGDIAEGYSVSREKKESFPLTVTSAQKNPTAFYLCASTSGGAGETQYFGPGTRLLVL.

This sequence joins TRBV19 and TRBJ2-4; TRBD2 aligns across 10 bases. In germline, CDR1 is LNHDA, CDR2 SQIVND (reference sequence). V trimming: 5 bases; J trimming: 0 bases; junction bases outside the gene matches: 7. The CDR3 runs to 17 residues. The CDR3 DNA follows: TGTGCCAGTAGTCCACGGACTAGCGGTCTAGCCAAAAACATTCAGTACTTC. Residues: CASSPRTSGLAKNIQYF.

The chain has TRBV6-1 and TRBJ2-2; D not certain. This CDR3 region has 14 residues. Trimming cost V 7 bases and J 2 bases, with 11 bases left between them. Germline values: CDR1 MNHNS, CDR2 SASEGT. Here the CDR3 reads CASKLQRNTGELFF. The CDR3 DNA reads as TGTGCCAGCAAACTCCAGCGCAACACCGGGGAGCTGTTTTTT.

The chain has TRBV10-3 and TRBJ1-2, with 8 positions matching TRBD1. The CDR3 is 13 residues long. With V trimmed by 10 bases and J by 0 bases, 4 bases remained unmatched. Germline V gene sequence: CDR1 ENHRY, CDR2 SYGVKD. CDR3 nucleotides: TGTGCCACCTGGGACAGGCCTAACTATGGCTACACCTTC. This gives the protein CATWDRPNYGYTF.

The rearrangement uses TRBV4-1 and TRBJ2-1; D gene uncertain. The CDR3 has 12 amino acids. The germline CDR1 and CDR2 sequences are MGHRA and YSYEKL. Trimming removed 9 bases from V and 6 bases from J, with 12 bases in between. CDR3 nucleotides: TGCGCCAGTTCGTGGAAGAGCAATGAGCAGTTCTTC. Encoded protein: CASSWKSNEQFF.

This CDR3 reads CASSWGGRADTQYF. The CDR3 DNA reads as TGTGCCAGCAGCTGGGGAGGGAGAGCAGATACGCAGTATTTT. J is TRBJ2-3 and V is TRBV7-2; 7 bases map to TRBD2. The trim removed 4 bases at V and 4 bases at J, leaving 5 bases unmatched. This CDR3 spans 14 amino acids. CDR1 and CDR2 (germline): SGHTA, FQGNSA.

This chain uses TRBV30 with TRBJ1-1; weak D call: TRBD1 (5 bases). V shed 1 base and J shed 1 base, with 16 bases lying between them. CDR3 length equals 16 residues. Germline CDR1 GTSNPN, CDR2 SVGIG (reference sequence). The CDR3 DNA follows: TGTGCCTGGAGTGAGAGCCCCACGGGGCAGAACACTGAAGCTTTCTTT. It is translated as CAWSESPTGQNTEAFF.

This clone has a handful of counts. The rearrangement uses TRBV7-8 and TRBJ1-2, with D uncertain. V lost 5 bases and J lost 7, with 20 bases in between. Germline lookup yields CDR1 SGHVS and CDR2 FQNEAQ. This CDR3 has 15 residues. The DNA for the CDR3 is TGTGCCAGCAGCCAGTCCCCCTCGGGTCTAGGTGGCTACACCTTC. Amino acid sequence: CASSQSPSGLGGYTF.

V and J are TRBV5-1 and TRBJ1-6; 9 nucleotides agree with TRBD1. Germline CDR1 and CDR2: SGHRS and YFSETQ. The junction had 18 bases not matched to a gene; V was cut back by 3 bases and J by 5 bases. The CDR3 length is 20 residues. CDR3 sequence reads: CASSYSLLQDRGTNNSPLHF. CDR3 sequence (DNA): TGCGCCAGCAGCTATTCTCTTCTTCAGGACAGGGGTACGAATAATTCACCCCTCCACTTT.

This clone was observed once. The gene calls are TRBV7-9 and TRBJ2-3; D unclear. V lost 0 bases, J lost 6 bases, and 4 bases lay in between. Germline V gene data show CDR1 as SEHNR and CDR2 as FQNEAQ (reference sequence). The CDR3 contains 12 residues. CDR3 loop: CASSLALDTQYF. The CDR3 region has the DNA TGTGCCAGCAGCTTAGCGCTGGATACGCAGTATTTT.

The chain is built from TRBV6-1 and TRBJ2-5; possibly TRBD2 for D (6 bases). V lost 0 bases and J 2 bases, leaving 13 bases between the germline ends. Looked up from germline, CDR1 is MNHNS and CDR2 is SASEGT. The CDR3 covers 16 residues. The CDR3 loop reads CASSEASGGDQETQYF. The CDR3 DNA sequence: TGTGCCAGCAGTGAAGCGTCAGGCGGGGATCAAGAGACCCAGTACTTC.

This clone was recorded only once. The chain has TRBV30 and TRBJ2-3; tentatively, D is TRBD1 or TRBD2 (5 bases each). Germline V CDR1 and CDR2: GTSNPN, SVGIG (reference sequence). The CDR3 covers 14 residues. V was clipped by 2 bases and J by 6 bases, with 15 bases between them. CDR3 loop: CAWSLGAHGDTQYF. The CDR3 DNA follows: TGTGCCTGGAGTCTCGGGGCCCATGGGGATACGCAGTATTTT. The whole variable domain, filled in from reference TRBV30 and TRBJ2-3, reads SQTIHQWPATLVQPVGSPLSLECTVEGTSNPNLYWYRQAAGRGLQLLFYSVGIGQISSEVPQNLSASRPQDRQFILSSKKLLLSDSGFYLCAWSLGAHGDTQYFGPGTRLTVL.

This chain connects TRBV7-2 to TRBJ1-5, with 9 bases aligning to TRBD1. Losses at the gene ends were 5 bases for V and 7 bases for J; bases not matched to a gene: 12. The CDR3 contains 16 residues. The germline V gene has CDR1 SGHTA and CDR2 FQGNSA. CDR3 loop: CASSRTRTGDKQPQHF. The CDR3 DNA is TGTGCCAGCAGCCGTACTAGGACAGGGGATAAACAGCCCCAGCATTTT.

This clone occurred once. The chain links TRBV5-4 to TRBJ1-6; TRBD1 aligns across 8 bases. Germline V CDR1 and CDR2: SGHNT, YYREEE (reference sequence). This CDR3 is built from 16 residues. Trimming removed 4 bases from V and 9 bases from J; junction bases left unmatched: 12. The CDR3 loop is CASSLSGQGTRSPLHF. CDR3 DNA sequence: TGTGCCAGCAGCCTTTCCGGACAGGGAACGCGTTCACCCCTCCACTTT.

This chain uses TRBV27 with TRBJ2-5; D may be TRBD1 or TRBD2 (6 bases each). Germline assignment: CDR1 MNHEY and CDR2 SMNVEV (reference sequence). The CDR3 contains 13 residues. Deletions cut 3 bases from V and 4 bases from J, with 9 bases between. The CDR3 sequence: CASSFGGGETQYF. CDR3 nucleotides: TGTGCCAGCAGTTTCGGGGGCGGAGAGACCCAGTACTTC.

The chain combines TRBV7-3 with TRBJ2-3; TRBD2 agrees at 7 bases. Germline CDR1 reads SGHTA; CDR2 reads FQGTGA. The CDR3 covers 16 residues. J gave up 1 base and V 4 bases, and 8 bases lay outside the gene matches. CDR3: CASSSGLEGRTDTQYF. As DNA, the CDR3 is TGTGCCAGCAGCTCCGGACTAGAGGGTCGCACAGATACGCAGTATTTT.

V is TRBV7-2 and J is TRBJ2-5, with 10 bases fitting TRBD2. The CDR3 covers 14 residues. Germline V gene lookup returns CDR1 SGHTA and CDR2 FQGNSA. V was pared by 4 bases and J by 4 bases, with 3 bases of the junction left unmatched. CDR3 in DNA: TGTGCCAGCAGCTCTTCTAGCGGGGGAGAGACCCAGTACTTC. Amino acids: CASSSSSGGETQYF.

The chain carries TRBV6-1 and TRBJ1-3; D uncertain. Trimming took 6 bases from V and 0 from J, leaving 6 bases between them. Germline assignment: CDR1 MNHNS and CDR2 SASEGT. The CDR3 is made up of 13 amino acids. CDR3 loop: CASRGFSGNTIYF. For the CDR3, the DNA is TGTGCCAGCAGAGGCTTCTCTGGAAACACCATATATTTT.

The CDR3 DNA reads TGTGCCAGCAGTTTGCCTCAGGGGGGTTGCAATCAGCCCCAGCATTTT. Residues: CASSLPQGGCNQPQHF. The rearrangement uses TRBV28 and TRBJ1-5; the match to TRBD1 covers 7 bases. The V gene's germline CDR1 is MDHEN and CDR2 SYDVKM. The CDR3 is 16 amino acids. The V and J ends lost 3 bases and 2 bases, in that order; junction bases with no gene match: 7.